The entry below describes one T cell receptor (beta chain). Sequenced by immunoSEQ multiplex PCR; TCRdb stores in-frame clones only, minus some. This table holds about 400,000 clones, about 88% found once. Allocation to cohorts depended on clinical history reported by the participants. What the recovered Cohort 3 donors had was two negative PCRs, clearance, or symptom resolution. The CDR3 runs to 13 residues. Trimming removed 3 bases from V and 8 bases from J, with 10 bases in between. CDR1 is KGHSH, CDR2 LQKENI, per germline. This sample was included in a study of blood T cell repertoires in COVID-19. Study-wide background: Sources were T cells, B-cell-depleted T cells, or PBMCs; the material itself was cDNA or gDNA.

The source of this sequence is a woman aged 25 to 39 who had recovered from COVID-19. Sequencing input: PBMCs or T cells enriched from blood (not recorded which). This chain links TRBV18 with TRBJ1-4; D ambiguous. CDR3 DNA sequence: TGTGCCAGCTCACCGAAGGTGGAGGAAAAACTGTTTTTT. It encodes CASSPKVEEKLFF. The full variable domain, completed using reference TRBV18 and TRBJ1-4, is NAGVMQNPRHLVRRRGQEARLRCSPMKGHSHVYWYRQLPEEGLKFMVYLQKENIIDESGMPKERFSAEFPKEGPSILRIQQVVRGDSAAYFCASSPKVEEKLFFGSGTQLSVL.